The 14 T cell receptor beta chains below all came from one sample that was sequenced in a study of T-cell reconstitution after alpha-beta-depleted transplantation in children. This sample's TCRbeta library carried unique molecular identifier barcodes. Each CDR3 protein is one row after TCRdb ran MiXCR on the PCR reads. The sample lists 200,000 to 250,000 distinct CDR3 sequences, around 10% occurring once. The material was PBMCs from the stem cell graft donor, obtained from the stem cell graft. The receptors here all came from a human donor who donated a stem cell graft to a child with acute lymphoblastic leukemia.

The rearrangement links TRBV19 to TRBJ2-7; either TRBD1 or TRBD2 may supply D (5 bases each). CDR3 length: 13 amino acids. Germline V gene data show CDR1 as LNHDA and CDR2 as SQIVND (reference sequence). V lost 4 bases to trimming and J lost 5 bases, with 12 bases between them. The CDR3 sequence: CASSTRRGDEQYF. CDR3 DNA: TGTGCCAGTAGTACCCGACGAGGGGACGAGCAGTACTTC. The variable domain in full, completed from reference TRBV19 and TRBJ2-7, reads DGGITQSPKYLFRKEGQNVTLSCEQNLNHDAMYWYRQDPGQGLRLIYYSQIVNDFQKGDIAEGYSVSREKKESFPLTVTSAQKNPTAFYLCASSTRRGDEQYFGPGTRLTVT.

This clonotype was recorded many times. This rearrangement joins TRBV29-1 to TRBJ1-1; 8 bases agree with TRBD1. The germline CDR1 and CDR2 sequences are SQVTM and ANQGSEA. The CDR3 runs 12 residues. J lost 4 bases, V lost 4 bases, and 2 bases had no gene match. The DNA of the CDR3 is TGCAGCGTTGCAGGGGGCGGCACTGAAGCTTTCTTT. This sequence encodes CSVAGGGTEAFF.

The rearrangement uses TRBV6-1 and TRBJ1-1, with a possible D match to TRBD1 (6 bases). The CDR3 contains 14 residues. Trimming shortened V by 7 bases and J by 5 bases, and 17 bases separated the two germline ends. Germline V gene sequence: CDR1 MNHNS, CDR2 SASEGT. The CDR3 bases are TGTGCCAGCAAATCATCAGGGGCTATAACTGAAGCTTTCTTT. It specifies CASKSSGAITEAFF.

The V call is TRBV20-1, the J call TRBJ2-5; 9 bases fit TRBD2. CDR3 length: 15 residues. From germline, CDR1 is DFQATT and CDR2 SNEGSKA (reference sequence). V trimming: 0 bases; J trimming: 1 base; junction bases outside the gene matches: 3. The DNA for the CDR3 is TGCAGTGCTAGAGATCTAGCGGGGTTCCAAGAGACCCAGTACTTC. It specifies CSARDLAGFQETQYF.

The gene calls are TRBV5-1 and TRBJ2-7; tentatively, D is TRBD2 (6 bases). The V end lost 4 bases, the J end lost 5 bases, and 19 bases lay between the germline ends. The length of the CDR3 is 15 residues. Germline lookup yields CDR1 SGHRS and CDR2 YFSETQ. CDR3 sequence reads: CASSTQPTEGDEQYF. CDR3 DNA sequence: TGCGCCAGCAGCACGCAACCTACGGAGGGTGACGAGCAGTACTTC.

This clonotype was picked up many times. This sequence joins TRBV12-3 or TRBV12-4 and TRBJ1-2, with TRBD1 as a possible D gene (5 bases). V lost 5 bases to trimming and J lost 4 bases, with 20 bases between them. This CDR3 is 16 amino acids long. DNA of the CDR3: TGTGCCAGCAGTCTAGTGGTAGGGGTTGTTAGCTATGGCTACACCTTC. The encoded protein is CASSLVVGVVSYGYTF.

CDR3 sequence (DNA): TGTGCCAGCAGCTTAGCGCCACCCCGGAGGGATACGCAGTATTTT. It translates to CASSLAPPRRDTQYF. This chain links TRBV7-9 with TRBJ2-3, with a tentative D call TRBD2 (5 bases). Trimming stripped 0 bases from V and 6 bases from J, with 13 bases between. Looked up from germline, CDR1 is SEHNR and CDR2 is FQNEAQ (reference sequence). The CDR3 has 15 residues.

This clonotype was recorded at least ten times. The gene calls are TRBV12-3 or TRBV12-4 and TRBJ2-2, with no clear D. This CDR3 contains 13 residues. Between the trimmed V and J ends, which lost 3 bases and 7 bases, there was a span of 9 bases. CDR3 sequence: CASSFIGDGELFF. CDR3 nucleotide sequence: TGTGCCAGCAGTTTTATTGGAGACGGGGAGCTGTTTTTT.

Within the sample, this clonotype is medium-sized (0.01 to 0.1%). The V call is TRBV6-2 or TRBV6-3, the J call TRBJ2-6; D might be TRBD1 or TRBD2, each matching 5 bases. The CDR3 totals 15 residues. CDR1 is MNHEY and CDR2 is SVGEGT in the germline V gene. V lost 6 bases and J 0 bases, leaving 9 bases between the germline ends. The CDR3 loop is CASRNGASGANVLTF. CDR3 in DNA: TGTGCCAGCAGGAACGGGGCCTCTGGGGCCAACGTCCTGACTTTC.

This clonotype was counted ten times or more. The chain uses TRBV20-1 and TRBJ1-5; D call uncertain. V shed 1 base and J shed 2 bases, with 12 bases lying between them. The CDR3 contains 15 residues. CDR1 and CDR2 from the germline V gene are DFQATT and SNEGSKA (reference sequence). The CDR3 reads CSARAWGVGNQPQHF. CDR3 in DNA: TGCAGTGCTAGAGCCTGGGGTGTCGGCAATCAGCCCCAGCATTTT.

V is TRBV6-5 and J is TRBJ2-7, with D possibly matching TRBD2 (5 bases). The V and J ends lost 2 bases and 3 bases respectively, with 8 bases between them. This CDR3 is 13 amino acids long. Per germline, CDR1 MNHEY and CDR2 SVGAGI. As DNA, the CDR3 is TGTGCCAGCAGTTACGGGGAGTTCTACGAGCAGTACTTC. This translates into CASSYGEFYEQYF.

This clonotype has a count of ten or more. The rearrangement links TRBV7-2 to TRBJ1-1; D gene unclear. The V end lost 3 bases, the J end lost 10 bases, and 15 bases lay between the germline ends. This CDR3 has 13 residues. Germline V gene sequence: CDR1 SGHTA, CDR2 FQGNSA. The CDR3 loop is CASSLKRVERAFF. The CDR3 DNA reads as TGTGCCAGCAGCTTGAAAAGGGTAGAAAGAGCTTTCTTT.

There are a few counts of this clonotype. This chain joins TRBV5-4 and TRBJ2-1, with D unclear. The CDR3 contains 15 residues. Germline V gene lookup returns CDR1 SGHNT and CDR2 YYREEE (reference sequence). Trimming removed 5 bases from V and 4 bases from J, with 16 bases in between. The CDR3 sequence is CASSYDPIGYNEQFF. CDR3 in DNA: TGTGCCAGCAGTTATGACCCAATTGGGTACAATGAGCAGTTCTTC.

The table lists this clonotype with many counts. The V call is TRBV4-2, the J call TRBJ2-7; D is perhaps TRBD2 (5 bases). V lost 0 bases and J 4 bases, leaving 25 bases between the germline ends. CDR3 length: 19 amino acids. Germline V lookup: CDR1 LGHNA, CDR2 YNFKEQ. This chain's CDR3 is CASSQDHYGRGRETYEQYF. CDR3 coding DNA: TGTGCCAGCAGCCAAGATCATTATGGGCGTGGTCGGGAAACGTACGAGCAGTACTTC.